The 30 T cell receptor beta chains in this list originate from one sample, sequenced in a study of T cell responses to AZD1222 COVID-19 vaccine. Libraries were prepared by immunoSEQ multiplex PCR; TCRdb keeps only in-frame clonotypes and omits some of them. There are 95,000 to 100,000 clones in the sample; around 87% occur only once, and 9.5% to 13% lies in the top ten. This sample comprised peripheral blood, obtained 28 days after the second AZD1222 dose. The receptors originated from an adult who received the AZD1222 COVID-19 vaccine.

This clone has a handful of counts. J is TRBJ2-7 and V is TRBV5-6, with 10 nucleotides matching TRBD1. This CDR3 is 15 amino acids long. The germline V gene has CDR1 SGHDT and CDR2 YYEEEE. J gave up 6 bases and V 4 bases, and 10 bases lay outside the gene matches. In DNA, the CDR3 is TGTGCCAGCAGCATACTTCCGGGACAGGGGTTCGAGCAGTACTTC. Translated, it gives CASSILPGQGFEQYF.

This CDR3 reads CASTPAGGNVRLSGANVLTF. For the CDR3, the DNA is TGTGCCAGCACCCCTGCGGGAGGAAACGTTCGGCTTTCTGGGGCCAACGTCCTGACTTTC. The chain joins TRBV4-2 to TRBJ2-6; 8 nucleotides line up with TRBD2. Trimming removed 7 bases from V and 1 base from J; junction bases left unmatched: 18. This CDR3 has 20 residues. Germline V gene sequence: CDR1 LGHNA, CDR2 YNFKEQ.

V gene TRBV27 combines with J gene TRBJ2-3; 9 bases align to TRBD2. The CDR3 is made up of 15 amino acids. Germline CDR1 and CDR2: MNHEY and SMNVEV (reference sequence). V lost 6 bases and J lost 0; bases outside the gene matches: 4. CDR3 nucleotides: TGTGCCAGCAGGCCCCTAGCGGGGAGCACAGATACGCAGTATTTT. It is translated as CASRPLAGSTDTQYF.

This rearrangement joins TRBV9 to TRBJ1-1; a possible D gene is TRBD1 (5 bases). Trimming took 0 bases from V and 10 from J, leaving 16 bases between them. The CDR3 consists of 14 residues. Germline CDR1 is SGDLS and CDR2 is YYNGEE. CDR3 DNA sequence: TGTGCCAGCAGCGTAGGGCAGGGAACCGTGAGAGCTTTCTTT. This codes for CASSVGQGTVRAFF.

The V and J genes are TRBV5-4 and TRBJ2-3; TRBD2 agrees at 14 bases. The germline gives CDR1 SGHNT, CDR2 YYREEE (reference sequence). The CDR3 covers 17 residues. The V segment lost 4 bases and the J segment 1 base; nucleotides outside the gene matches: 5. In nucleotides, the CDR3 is TGTGCCAGCAGCCCAGGACTAGCGGGGGGTGGCACAGATACGCAGTATTTT. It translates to CASSPGLAGGGTDTQYF.

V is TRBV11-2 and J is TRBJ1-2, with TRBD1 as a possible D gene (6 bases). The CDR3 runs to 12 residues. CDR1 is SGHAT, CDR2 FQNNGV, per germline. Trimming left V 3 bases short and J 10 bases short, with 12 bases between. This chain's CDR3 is CASSFGGSDYTF. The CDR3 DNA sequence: TGTGCCAGCAGCTTCGGGGGCAGCGACTACACCTTC.

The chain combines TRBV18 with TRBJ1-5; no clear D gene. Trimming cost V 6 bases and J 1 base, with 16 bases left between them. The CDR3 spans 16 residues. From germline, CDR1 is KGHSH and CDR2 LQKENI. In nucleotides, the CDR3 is TGTGCCAGCTCCCCCTCATCGGACGGCAGCAATCAGCCCCAGCATTTT. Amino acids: CASSPSSDGSNQPQHF.

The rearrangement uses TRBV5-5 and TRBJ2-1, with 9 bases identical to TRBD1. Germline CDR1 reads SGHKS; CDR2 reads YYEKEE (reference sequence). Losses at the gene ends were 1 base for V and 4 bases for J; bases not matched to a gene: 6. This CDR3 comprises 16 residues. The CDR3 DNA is TGTGCCAGCAGCTTGCCGGGACAGGGTATTTACAATGAGCAGTTCTTC. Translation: CASSLPGQGIYNEQFF.

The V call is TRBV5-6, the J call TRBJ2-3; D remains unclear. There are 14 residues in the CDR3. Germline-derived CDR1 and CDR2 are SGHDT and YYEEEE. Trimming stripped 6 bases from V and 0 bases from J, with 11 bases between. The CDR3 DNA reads TGTGCCAGCAAGACATATTCTAGCACAGATACGCAGTATTTT. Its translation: CASKTYSSTDTQYF.

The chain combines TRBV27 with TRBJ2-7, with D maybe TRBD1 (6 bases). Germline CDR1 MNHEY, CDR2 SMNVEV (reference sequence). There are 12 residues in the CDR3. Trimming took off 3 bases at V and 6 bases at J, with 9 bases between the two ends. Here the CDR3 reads CASSFRGAEQYF. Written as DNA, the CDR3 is TGTGCCAGCAGTTTCAGGGGAGCCGAGCAGTACTTC.

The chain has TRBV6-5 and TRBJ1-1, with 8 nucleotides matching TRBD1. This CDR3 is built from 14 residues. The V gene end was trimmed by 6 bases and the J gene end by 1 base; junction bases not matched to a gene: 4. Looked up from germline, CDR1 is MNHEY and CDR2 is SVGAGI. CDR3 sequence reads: CASRSGTGNTEAFF. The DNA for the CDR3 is TGTGCCAGCAGATCCGGGACAGGGAACACTGAAGCTTTCTTT.

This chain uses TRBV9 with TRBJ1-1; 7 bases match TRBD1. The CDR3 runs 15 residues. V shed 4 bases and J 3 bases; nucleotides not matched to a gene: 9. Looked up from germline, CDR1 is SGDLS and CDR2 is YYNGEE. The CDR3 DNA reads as TGTGCCAGCAGCTCCCAGACAGGGCGGGACACTGAAGCTTTCTTT. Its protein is CASSSQTGRDTEAFF.

CDR3 region: CASSAISRDEQYF. The CDR3 DNA reads TGTGCCAGCAGCGCTATCAGTCGTGACGAGCAGTACTTC. This sequence joins TRBV7-9 and TRBJ2-7; no clear D. The CDR3 has 13 residues. The V gene's germline CDR1 is SEHNR and CDR2 FQNEAQ (reference sequence). Trimming shortened V by 5 bases and J by 5 bases, and 13 bases separated the two germline ends.

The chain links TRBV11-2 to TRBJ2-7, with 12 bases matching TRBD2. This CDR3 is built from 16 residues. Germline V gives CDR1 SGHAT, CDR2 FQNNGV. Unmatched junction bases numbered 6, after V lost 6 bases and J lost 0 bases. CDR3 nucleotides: TGTGCCAGCAGAAGAACTAGCGGGAGGAGCTCCTACGAGCAGTACTTC. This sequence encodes CASRRTSGRSSYEQYF.

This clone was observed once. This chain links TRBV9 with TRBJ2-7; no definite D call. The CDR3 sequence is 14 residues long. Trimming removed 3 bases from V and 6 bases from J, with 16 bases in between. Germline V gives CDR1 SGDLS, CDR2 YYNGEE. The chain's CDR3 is CASSDVGRPTEQYF. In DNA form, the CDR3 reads TGTGCCAGCAGCGACGTGGGTAGACCCACCGAGCAGTACTTC.

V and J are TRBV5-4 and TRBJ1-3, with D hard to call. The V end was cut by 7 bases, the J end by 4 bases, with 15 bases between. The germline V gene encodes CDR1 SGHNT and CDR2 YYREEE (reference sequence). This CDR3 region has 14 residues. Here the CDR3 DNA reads TGTGCCAGCTCGCGGGCCTCCTCAGGAAACACCATATATTTT. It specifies CASSRASSGNTIYF.

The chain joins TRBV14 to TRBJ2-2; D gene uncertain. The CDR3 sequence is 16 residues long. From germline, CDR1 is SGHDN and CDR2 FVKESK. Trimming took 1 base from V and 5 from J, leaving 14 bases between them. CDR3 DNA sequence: TGTGCCAGCAGCCAAGTGCAGGTCCGTAAGACCGGGGAGCTGTTTTTT. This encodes CASSQVQVRKTGELFF.

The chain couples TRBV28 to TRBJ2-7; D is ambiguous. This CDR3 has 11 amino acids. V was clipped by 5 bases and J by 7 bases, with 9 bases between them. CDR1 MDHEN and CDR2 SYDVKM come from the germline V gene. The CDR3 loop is CASSPLREQYF. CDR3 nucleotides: TGTGCCAGCAGTCCCCTAAGGGAGCAGTACTTC.

The CDR3 protein is CASSKDIFNEKLFF. The CDR3 nucleotides are TGTGCCAGCAGCAAGGATATCTTTAATGAAAAACTGTTTTTT. This chain joins TRBV21-1 and TRBJ1-4. TRBV21-1 represents a pseudogene. CDR3 length: 14 amino acids.

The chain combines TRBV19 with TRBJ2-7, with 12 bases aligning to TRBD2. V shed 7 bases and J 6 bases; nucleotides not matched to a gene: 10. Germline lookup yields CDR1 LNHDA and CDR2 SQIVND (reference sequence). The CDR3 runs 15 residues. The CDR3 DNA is TGTGCCAGTACTAGCGGGGGGGCCGGTCTAGTCGAGCAGTACTTC. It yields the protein CASTSGGAGLVEQYF.

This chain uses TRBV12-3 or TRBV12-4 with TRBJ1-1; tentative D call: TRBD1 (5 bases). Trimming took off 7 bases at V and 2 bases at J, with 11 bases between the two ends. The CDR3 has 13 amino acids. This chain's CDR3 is CASTWRGNTEAFF. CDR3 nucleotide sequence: TGTGCCAGCACTTGGAGGGGAAACACTGAAGCTTTCTTT.

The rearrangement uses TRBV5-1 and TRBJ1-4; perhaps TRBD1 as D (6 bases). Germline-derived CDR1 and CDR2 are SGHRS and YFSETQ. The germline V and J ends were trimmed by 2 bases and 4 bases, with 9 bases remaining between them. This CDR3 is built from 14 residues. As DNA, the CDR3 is TGCGCCAGCAGCTTTACAGGGCTTAATGAAAAACTGTTTTTT. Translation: CASSFTGLNEKLFF.

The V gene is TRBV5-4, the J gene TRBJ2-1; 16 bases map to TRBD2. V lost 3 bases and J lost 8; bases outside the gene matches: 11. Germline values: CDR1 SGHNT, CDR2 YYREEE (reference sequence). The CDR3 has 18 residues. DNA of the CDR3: TGTGCCAGCAGCTCCGGGACTAGCGGGGGGGCCCTTAGGGATGAGCAGTTCTTC. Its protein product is CASSSGTSGGALRDEQFF. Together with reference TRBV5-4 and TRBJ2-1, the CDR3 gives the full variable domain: ETGVTQSPTHLIKTRGQQVTLRCSSQSGHNTVSWYQQALGQGPQFIFQYYREEENGRGNFPPRFSGLQFPNYSSELNVNALELDDSALYLCASSSGTSGGALRDEQFFGPGTRLTVL.

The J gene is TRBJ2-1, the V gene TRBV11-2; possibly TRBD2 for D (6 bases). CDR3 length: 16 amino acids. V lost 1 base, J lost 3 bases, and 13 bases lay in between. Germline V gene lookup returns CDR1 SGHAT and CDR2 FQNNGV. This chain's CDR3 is CASSLAPDGGYNEQFF. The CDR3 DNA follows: TGTGCCAGCAGCTTAGCCCCTGACGGGGGCTACAATGAGCAGTTCTTC.

This CDR3 reads CASSKQLGCPFYNSPLHF. The CDR3 DNA sequence: TGTGCCAGCAGCAAACAACTAGGGTGTCCCTTCTATAATTCACCCCTCCACTTT. The chain recombines TRBV21-1 with TRBJ1-6. TRBV21-1 is termed a pseudogene. The CDR3 consists of 18 residues.

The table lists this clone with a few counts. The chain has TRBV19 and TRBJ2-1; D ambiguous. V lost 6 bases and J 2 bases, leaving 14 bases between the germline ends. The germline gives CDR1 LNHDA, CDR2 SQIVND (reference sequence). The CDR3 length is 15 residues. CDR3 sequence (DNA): TGTGCCAGTAGAATGGACCGATCGCCCTACAATGAGCAGTTCTTC. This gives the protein CASRMDRSPYNEQFF.

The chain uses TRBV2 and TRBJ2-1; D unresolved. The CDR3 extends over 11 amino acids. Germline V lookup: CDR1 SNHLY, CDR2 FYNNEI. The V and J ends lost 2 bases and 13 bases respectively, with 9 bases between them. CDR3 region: CASSETLEQFF. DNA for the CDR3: TGTGCCAGCAGTGAAACCCTCGAACAGTTCTTC.

CDR3 amino acids: CASRRSGDNEQFF. The CDR3 nucleotides are TGTGCCAGTAGAAGGAGTGGGGACAATGAGCAGTTCTTC. The chain combines TRBV6-5 with TRBJ2-1; D uncertain. Germline CDR1 reads MNHEY; CDR2 reads SVGAGI. The germline V and J ends were trimmed by 9 bases and 5 bases, with 14 bases remaining between them. The CDR3 spans 13 residues.

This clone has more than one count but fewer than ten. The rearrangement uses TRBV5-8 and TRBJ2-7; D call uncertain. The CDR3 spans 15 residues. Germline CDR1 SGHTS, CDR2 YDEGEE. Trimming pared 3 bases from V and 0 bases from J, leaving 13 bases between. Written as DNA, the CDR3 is TGTGCCAGCAGCTCCCGACCCAGGAGCTCCTACGAGCAGTACTTC. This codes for CASSSRPRSSYEQYF.

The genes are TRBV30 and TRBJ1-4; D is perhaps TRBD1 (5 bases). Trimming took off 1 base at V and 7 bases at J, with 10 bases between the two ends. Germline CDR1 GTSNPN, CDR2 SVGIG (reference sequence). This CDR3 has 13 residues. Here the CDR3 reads CAWSAGRGEKLFF. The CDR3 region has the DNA TGTGCCTGGAGTGCGGGGCGGGGTGAAAAACTGTTTTTT.